Each of the 2 T cell receptor beta chains below was sequenced from the same sample in a study of CD8+ T cells in alopecia areata. The sequencing template was cDNA reverse transcribed from extracted RNA. Using immunoSEQ multiplex PCR, the repertoire was profiled, and TCRdb retains in-frame clones only, with some absent. Among roughly 220,000 clones listed, approximately 72% were seen once. Indicated treatment: oral pan-JAK inhibitor, 5-10 mg twice daily. This material consisted of CD4+ T cells sorted from blood, taken between weeks 44 and 45, from a patient treated with tofacitinib. Receptors were obtained from a human donor with alopecia areata.

The genes are TRBV18 and TRBJ2-2; 8 bases align to TRBD1. The CDR3 length is 15 residues. Per germline, CDR1 KGHSH and CDR2 LQKENI. Trimming removed 6 bases from V and 5 bases from J; junction bases left unmatched: 8. CDR3 DNA sequence: TGTGCCAGCTCGGCCGGGACAGGAAAAACCGGGGAGCTGTTTTTT. It codes for CASSAGTGKTGELFF.

The rearrangement links TRBV14 to TRBJ2-2, with D perhaps being TRBD1 or TRBD2 (5 bases each). This CDR3 has 16 amino acids. CDR1 is SGHDN and CDR2 is FVKESK in the germline V gene. Trimming took off 4 bases at V and 2 bases at J, with 14 bases between the two ends. The CDR3 region is CASSLRDGRNTGELFF. CDR3 coding DNA: TGTGCCAGCAGCCTAAGGGACGGAAGAAACACCGGGGAGCTGTTTTTT.